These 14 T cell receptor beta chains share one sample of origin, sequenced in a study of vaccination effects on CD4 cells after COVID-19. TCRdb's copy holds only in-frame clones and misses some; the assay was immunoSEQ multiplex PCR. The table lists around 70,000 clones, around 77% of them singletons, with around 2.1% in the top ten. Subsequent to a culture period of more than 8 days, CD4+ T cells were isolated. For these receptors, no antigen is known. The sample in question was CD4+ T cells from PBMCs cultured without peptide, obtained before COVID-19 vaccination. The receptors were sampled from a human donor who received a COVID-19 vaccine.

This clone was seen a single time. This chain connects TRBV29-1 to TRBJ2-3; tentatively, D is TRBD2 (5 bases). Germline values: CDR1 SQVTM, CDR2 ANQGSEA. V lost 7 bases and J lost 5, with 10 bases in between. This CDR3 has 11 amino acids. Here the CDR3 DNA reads TGCAGCGCAGCCCGGGAAGATACGCAGTATTTT. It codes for CSAAREDTQYF.

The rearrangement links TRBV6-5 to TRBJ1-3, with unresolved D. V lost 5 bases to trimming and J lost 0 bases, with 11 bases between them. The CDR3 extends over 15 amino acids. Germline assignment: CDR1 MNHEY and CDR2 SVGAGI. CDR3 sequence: CASSRGTASGNTIYF. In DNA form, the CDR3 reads TGTGCCAGCAGTCGCGGCACGGCCTCTGGAAACACCATATATTTT.

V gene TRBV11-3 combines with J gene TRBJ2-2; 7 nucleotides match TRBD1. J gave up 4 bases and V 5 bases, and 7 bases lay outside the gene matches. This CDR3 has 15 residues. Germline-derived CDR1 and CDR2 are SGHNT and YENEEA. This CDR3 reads CASSQGQVRTGELFF. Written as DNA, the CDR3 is TGTGCCAGCAGCCAAGGACAGGTCCGCACCGGGGAGCTGTTTTTT. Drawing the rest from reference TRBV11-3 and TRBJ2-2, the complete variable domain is EAGVVQSPRYKIIEKKQPVAFWCNPISGHNTLYWYLQNLGQGPELLIRYENEEAVDDSQLPKDRFSAERLKGVDSTLKIQPAELGDSAVYLCASSQGQVRTGELFFGEGSRLTVL.

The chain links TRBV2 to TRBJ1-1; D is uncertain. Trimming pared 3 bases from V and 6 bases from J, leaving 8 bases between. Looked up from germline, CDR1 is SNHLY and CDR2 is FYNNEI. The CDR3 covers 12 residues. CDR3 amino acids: CASSEVRAEAFF. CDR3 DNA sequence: TGTGCCAGCAGTGAGGTGAGGGCTGAAGCTTTCTTT.

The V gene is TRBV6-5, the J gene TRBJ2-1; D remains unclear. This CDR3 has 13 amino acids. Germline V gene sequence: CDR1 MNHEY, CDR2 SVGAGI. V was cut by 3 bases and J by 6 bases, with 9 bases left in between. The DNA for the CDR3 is TGTGCCAGCAGTTATGCACGGTCCAATGAGCAGTTCTTC. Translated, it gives CASSYARSNEQFF.

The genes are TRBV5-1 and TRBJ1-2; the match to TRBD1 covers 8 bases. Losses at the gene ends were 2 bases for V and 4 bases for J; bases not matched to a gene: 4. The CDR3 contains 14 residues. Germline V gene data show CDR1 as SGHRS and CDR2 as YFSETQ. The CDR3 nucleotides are TGCGCCAGCAGCTTAGGACAGGGTGCCTATGGCTACACCTTC. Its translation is CASSLGQGAYGYTF.

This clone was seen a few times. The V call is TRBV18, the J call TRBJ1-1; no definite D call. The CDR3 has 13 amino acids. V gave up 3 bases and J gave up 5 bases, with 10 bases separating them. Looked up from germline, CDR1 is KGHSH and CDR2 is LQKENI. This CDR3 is CASSPQRWTEAFF. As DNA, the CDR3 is TGTGCCAGCTCACCGCAGCGGTGGACTGAAGCTTTCTTT.

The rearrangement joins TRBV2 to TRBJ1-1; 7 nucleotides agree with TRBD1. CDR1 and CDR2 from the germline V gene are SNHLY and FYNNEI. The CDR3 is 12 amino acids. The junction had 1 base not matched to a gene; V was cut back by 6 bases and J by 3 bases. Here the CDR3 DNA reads TGTGCCAGCAGGGGACAGTACACTGAAGCTTTCTTT. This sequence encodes CASRGQYTEAFF.

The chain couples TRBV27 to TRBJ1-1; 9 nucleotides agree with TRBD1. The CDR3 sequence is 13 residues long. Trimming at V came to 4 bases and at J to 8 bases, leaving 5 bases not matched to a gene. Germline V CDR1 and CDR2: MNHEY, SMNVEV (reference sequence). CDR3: CASSSNRGREAFF. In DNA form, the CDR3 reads TGTGCCAGCAGTTCAAACAGGGGGCGCGAAGCTTTCTTT.

The DNA of the CDR3 is TGTGCCAGCAGTCAGACAGAGATTAACTATGGCTACACCTTC. This codes for CASSQTEINYGYTF. V gene TRBV6-5 combines with J gene TRBJ1-2; possibly TRBD1 for D (5 bases). The V end was cut by 5 bases, the J end by 1 base, with 11 bases between. CDR1 and CDR2 (germline): MNHEY, SVGAGI. This CDR3 spans 14 amino acids.

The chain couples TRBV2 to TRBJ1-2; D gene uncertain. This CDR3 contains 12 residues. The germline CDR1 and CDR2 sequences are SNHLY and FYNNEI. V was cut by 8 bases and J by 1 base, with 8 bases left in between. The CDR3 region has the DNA TGTGCCAGCTCGGGCCTTAACTATGGCTACACCTTC. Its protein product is CASSGLNYGYTF.

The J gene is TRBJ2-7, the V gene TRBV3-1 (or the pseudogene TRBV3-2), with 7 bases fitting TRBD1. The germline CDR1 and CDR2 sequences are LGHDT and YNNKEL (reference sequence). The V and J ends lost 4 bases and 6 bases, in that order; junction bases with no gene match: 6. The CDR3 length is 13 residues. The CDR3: CASSRSEGAEQYV. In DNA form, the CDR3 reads TGTGCCAGCAGCCGCTCAGAGGGGGCCGAGCAGTACGTC.

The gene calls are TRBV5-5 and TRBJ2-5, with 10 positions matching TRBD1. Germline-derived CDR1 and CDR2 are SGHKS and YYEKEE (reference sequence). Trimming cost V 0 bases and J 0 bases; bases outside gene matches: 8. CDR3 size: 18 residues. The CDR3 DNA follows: TGTGCCAGCAGCTTGGCAGGGACAGGGGCTATGAACCAAGAGACCCAGTACTTC. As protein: CASSLAGTGAMNQETQYF.

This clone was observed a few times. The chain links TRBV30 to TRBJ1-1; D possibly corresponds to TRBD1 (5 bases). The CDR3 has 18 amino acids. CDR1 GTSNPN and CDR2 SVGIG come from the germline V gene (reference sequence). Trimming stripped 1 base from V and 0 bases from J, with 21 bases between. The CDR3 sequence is CAWSDPGMTRLMNTEAFF. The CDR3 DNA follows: TGTGCCTGGAGTGACCCAGGGATGACGCGGCTAATGAACACTGAAGCTTTCTTT.